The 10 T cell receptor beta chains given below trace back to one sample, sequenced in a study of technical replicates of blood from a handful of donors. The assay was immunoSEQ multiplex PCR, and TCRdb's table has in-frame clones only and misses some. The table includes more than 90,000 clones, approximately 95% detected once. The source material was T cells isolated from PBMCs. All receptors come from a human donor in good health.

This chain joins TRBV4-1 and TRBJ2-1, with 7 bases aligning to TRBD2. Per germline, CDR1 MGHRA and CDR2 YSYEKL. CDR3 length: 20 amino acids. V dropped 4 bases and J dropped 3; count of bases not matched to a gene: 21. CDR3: CASSPFGSGTRSGGYNEQFF. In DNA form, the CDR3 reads TGCGCCAGCAGCCCCTTCGGAAGCGGGACCCGATCTGGAGGCTACAATGAGCAGTTCTTC.

Written as DNA, the CDR3 is TGCGCCAGCAGCCTAGGCTACGAGCAGTACTTC. This translates into CASSLGYEQYF. J is TRBJ2-7 and V is TRBV5-1, with unresolved D. The V end was cut by 4 bases, the J end by 3 bases, with 5 bases between. The germline CDR1 and CDR2 sequences are SGHRS and YFSETQ. The CDR3 covers 11 residues.

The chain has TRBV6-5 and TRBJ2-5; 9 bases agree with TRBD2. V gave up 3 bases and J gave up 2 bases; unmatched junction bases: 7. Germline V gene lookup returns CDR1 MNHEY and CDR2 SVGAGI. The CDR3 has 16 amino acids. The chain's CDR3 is CASSYLTSGRQETQYF. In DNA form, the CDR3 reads TGTGCCAGCAGTTATCTGACTAGCGGACGACAAGAGACCCAGTACTTC.

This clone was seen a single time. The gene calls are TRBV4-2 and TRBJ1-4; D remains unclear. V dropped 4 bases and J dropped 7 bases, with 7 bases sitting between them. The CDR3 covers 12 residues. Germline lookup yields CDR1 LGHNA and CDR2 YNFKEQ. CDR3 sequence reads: CASSPVGEKLFF. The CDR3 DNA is TGTGCCAGCAGCCCCGTCGGTGAAAAACTGTTTTTT.

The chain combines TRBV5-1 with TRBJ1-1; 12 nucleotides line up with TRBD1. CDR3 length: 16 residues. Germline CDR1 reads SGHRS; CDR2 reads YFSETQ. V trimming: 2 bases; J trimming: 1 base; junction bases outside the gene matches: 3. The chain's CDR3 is CASSFMGQGANTEAFF. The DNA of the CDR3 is TGCGCCAGCAGCTTTATGGGACAGGGGGCGAACACTGAAGCTTTCTTT. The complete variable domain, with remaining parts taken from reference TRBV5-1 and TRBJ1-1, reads KAGVTQTPRYLIKTRGQQVTLSCSPISGHRSVSWYQQTPGQGLQFLFEYFSETQRNKGNFPGRFSGRQFSNSRSEMNVSTLELGDSALYLCASSFMGQGANTEAFFGQGTRLTVV.

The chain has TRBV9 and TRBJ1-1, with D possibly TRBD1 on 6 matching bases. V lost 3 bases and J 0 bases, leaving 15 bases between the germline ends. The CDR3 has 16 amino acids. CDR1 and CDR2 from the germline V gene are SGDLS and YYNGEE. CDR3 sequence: CASSASQGNMNTEAFF. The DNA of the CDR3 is TGTGCCAGCAGCGCCTCTCAGGGGAACATGAACACTGAAGCTTTCTTT.

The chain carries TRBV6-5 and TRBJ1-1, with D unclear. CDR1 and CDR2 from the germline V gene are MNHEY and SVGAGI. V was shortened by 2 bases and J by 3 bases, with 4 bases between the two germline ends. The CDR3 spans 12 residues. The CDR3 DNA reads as TGTGCCAGCAGTTACGGAGACACTGAAGCTTTCTTT. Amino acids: CASSYGDTEAFF.

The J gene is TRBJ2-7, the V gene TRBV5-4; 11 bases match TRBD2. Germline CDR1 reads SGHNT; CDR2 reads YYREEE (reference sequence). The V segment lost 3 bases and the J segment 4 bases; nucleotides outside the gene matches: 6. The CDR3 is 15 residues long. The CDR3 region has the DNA TGTGCCAGCAGCTCGACTAGCGGGGCCTCGTACGAGCAGTACTTC. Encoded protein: CASSSTSGASYEQYF. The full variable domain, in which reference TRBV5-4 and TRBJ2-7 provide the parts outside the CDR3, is ETGVTQSPTHLIKTRGQQVTLRCSSQSGHNTVSWYQQALGQGPQFIFQYYREEENGRGNFPPRFSGLQFPNYSSELNVNALELDDSALYLCASSSTSGASYEQYFGPGTRLTVT.

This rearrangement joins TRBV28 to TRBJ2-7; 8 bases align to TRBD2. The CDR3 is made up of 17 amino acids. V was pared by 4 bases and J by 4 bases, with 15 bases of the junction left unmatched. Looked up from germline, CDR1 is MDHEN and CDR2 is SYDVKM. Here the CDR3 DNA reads TGTGCCAGCAGTTCCCTGGGGTCAGCGGGAGTCTCTTACGAGCAGTACTTC. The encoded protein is CASSSLGSAGVSYEQYF.

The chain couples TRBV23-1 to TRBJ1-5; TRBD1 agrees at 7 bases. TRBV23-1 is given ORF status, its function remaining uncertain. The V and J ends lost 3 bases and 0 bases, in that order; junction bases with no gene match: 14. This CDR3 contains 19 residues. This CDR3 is CASSQRGQKKLDSNQPQHF. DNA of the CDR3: TGCGCCAGCAGTCAGCGGGGACAGAAAAAACTAGATAGCAATCAGCCCCAGCATTTT.